Following are 18 T cell receptor beta chains from one sample sequenced in a study of CD8 T cells in Susac syndrome. RNA amounts of about 0.5 to 1 ug underwent reverse transcription with random hexamers. TCRdb reprocessed the immunoSEQ multiplex PCR reads with MiXCR, giving one entry per CDR3 protein. The data contain about 110,000 distinct CDR3 sequences, roughly 94% of them singletons. Material: CD8+ T cells from PBMCs. These receptors all come from a human donor with Susac syndrome.

The rearrangement joins TRBV20-1 to TRBJ1-3; the D gene is possibly TRBD1 (5 bases). Per germline, CDR1 DFQATT and CDR2 SNEGSKA (reference sequence). This CDR3 region has 15 residues. Trimming left V 4 bases short and J 0 bases short, with 13 bases between. The CDR3 DNA reads TGCAGTGCTACGGGGGAGGGAGTCTCTGGAAACACCATATATTTT. It is translated as CSATGEGVSGNTIYF.

The rearrangement joins TRBV5-4 to TRBJ2-7; unclear D gene. Germline V gene data show CDR1 as SGHNT and CDR2 as YYREEE (reference sequence). The CDR3 is 14 residues long. V was pared by 1 base and J by 0 bases, with 8 bases between. As DNA, the CDR3 is TGTGCCAGCAGCTTGTCAGGCCTCTCCTACGAGCAGTACTTC. This gives the protein CASSLSGLSYEQYF. Complete variable domain (other parts from reference TRBV5-4 and TRBJ2-7): ETGVTQSPTHLIKTRGQQVTLRCSSQSGHNTVSWYQQALGQGPQFIFQYYREEENGRGNFPPRFSGLQFPNYSSELNVNALELDDSALYLCASSLSGLSYEQYFGPGTRLTVT.

This clonotype appeared a few times. This chain links TRBV2 with TRBJ2-7; no clear D gene. Trimming cost V 4 bases and J 3 bases, with 4 bases left between them. The CDR3 has 11 amino acids. Germline loops: CDR1 SNHLY, CDR2 FYNNEI. CDR3 DNA sequence: TGTGCCAGCAGTGGGGACTACGAGCAGTACTTC. The encoded protein is CASSGDYEQYF.

V and J are TRBV11-1 and TRBJ2-7; either TRBD1 or TRBD2 may supply D (5 bases each). Trimming shortened V by 2 bases and J by 4 bases, and 15 bases separated the two germline ends. The CDR3 sequence is 15 residues long. Germline CDR1 reads SGHAT; CDR2 reads FQDESV (reference sequence). CDR3 coding DNA: TGTGCCAGCAGCTTAAGCCGGGACCTTCGTTACGAGCAGTACTTC. Translated: CASSLSRDLRYEQYF.

The chain employs TRBV15 and TRBJ1-1; a weak D match, TRBD1 (5 bases). The CDR3 has 13 amino acids. Deletions cut 5 bases from V and 4 bases from J, with 11 bases between. Germline CDR1 reads LNHNV; CDR2 reads YYDKDF (reference sequence). The CDR3 is CATSRDRGTEAFF. The CDR3 DNA sequence: TGTGCCACCAGCCGGGACCGGGGCACTGAAGCTTTCTTT.

The genes are TRBV2 and TRBJ1-1; the D is unclear. Germline loops: CDR1 SNHLY, CDR2 FYNNEI. There are 11 residues in the CDR3. Trimming shortened V by 6 bases and J by 7 bases, and 9 bases separated the two germline ends. Here the CDR3 reads CASRWTGEAFF. The CDR3 nucleotides are TGTGCCAGCAGGTGGACTGGTGAAGCTTTCTTT.

The chain is built from TRBV13 and TRBJ2-5; no clear D gene. The CDR3 is 14 amino acids. V was cut by 0 bases and J by 5 bases, with 10 bases left in between. Per the germline V gene, CDR1 is PRHDT and CDR2 is FYEKMQ (reference sequence). CDR3 in DNA: TGTGCCAGCAGCTTAGGCAGGCGTGTGGAGACCCAGTACTTC. The encoded protein is CASSLGRRVETQYF.

The genes are TRBV20-1 and TRBJ2-7; 8 bases line up with TRBD1. Looked up from germline, CDR1 is DFQATT and CDR2 is SNEGSKA (reference sequence). CDR3 length: 13 amino acids. J was trimmed by 3 bases and V by 6 bases; bases with no gene match: 7. The CDR3 sequence is CSATDRDSYEQYF. The CDR3 DNA follows: TGCAGTGCCACGGACAGGGACAGCTACGAGCAGTACTTC.

The V and J genes are TRBV4-1 and TRBJ2-7; D gene unclear. The CDR3 is 17 residues long. With 0 bases removed from V and 2 bases from J, the gap between germline ends came to 17 bases. Germline lookup yields CDR1 MGHRA and CDR2 YSYEKL. This CDR3 is CASSQDYIFTETYEQYF. For the CDR3, the DNA is TGCGCCAGCAGCCAAGATTACATTTTCACCGAAACCTACGAGCAGTACTTC.

V is TRBV7-3 and J is TRBJ2-3, with 7 bases that match TRBD2. The CDR3 has 15 amino acids. Germline V lookup: CDR1 SGHTA, CDR2 FQGTGA. Unmatched junction bases numbered 3, after V lost 1 base and J lost 2 bases. The CDR3: CASSLRGGYTDTQYF. The CDR3 coding sequence is TGTGCCAGCAGCTTAAGGGGGGGATACACAGATACGCAGTATTTT.

V is TRBV7-9 and J is TRBJ2-3; the match to TRBD1 covers 7 bases. The CDR3 runs to 15 residues. Trimming cost V 6 bases and J 4 bases; bases outside gene matches: 10. Per the germline V gene, CDR1 is SEHNR and CDR2 is FQNEAQ (reference sequence). The CDR3 DNA follows: TGTGCCAGCAGAATGACAGGGAGCGACCCAGATACGCAGTATTTT. This translates into CASRMTGSDPDTQYF.

The chain has TRBV7-9 and TRBJ1-6, with D uncertain. The V end lost 4 bases, the J end lost 9 bases, and 7 bases lay between the germline ends. This CDR3 region has 12 residues. Germline assignment: CDR1 SEHNR and CDR2 FQNEAQ (reference sequence). CDR3 coding DNA: TGTGCCAGCAGCTCACCGGGTTCACCCCTCCACTTT. Translation: CASSSPGSPLHF.

This clonotype was picked up one time. The J gene is TRBJ1-5, the V gene TRBV19; maybe TRBD1 (5 bases). This CDR3 is 15 amino acids long. Germline CDR1 reads LNHDA; CDR2 reads SQIVND (reference sequence). The V gene lost 6 bases and the J gene lost 1 base, with 13 bases spanning the gap. This CDR3 reads CASRMGRLSNQPQHF. As DNA, the CDR3 is TGTGCCAGTAGGATGGGACGGCTAAGCAATCAGCCCCAGCATTTT.

This clonotype showed up just once. The genes are TRBV20-1 and TRBJ2-7; either TRBD1 or TRBD2 may supply D (5 bases each). CDR1 and CDR2 (germline): DFQATT, SNEGSKA (reference sequence). This CDR3 is built from 13 residues. Trimming pared 3 bases from V and 2 bases from J, leaving 11 bases between. CDR3 sequence: CSARGEGPYEQYF. For the CDR3, the DNA is TGCAGTGCTAGGGGGGAAGGTCCCTACGAGCAGTACTTC.

V and J are TRBV13 and TRBJ1-4, with D unclear. The CDR3 sequence is 12 residues long. Germline V lookup: CDR1 PRHDT, CDR2 FYEKMQ (reference sequence). V was pared by 3 bases and J by 5 bases, with 4 bases between. Here the CDR3 DNA reads TGTGCCAGCAGCTTCGGCAATGAAAAACTGTTTTTT. Its protein is CASSFGNEKLFF.

V gene TRBV6-1 combines with J gene TRBJ2-7, with D possibly being TRBD1 (6 bases). This CDR3 spans 14 amino acids. Germline CDR1 MNHNS, CDR2 SASEGT. Trimming took 7 bases from V and 4 from J, leaving 17 bases between them. The CDR3 nucleotides are TGTGCCAGCACCCCGACAGGCCCCGAATACGAGCAGTACTTC. Its protein is CASTPTGPEYEQYF.

This sequence joins TRBV2 and TRBJ1-1; D is ambiguous. Germline lookup yields CDR1 SNHLY and CDR2 FYNNEI. The V end lost 4 bases, the J end lost 4 bases, and 13 bases lay between the germline ends. CDR3 length: 14 residues. The CDR3 loop reads CASSGNGLLTEAFF. Here the CDR3 DNA reads TGTGCCAGCAGTGGAAATGGACTGCTCACTGAAGCTTTCTTT. Using reference TRBV2 and TRBJ1-1 for the parts outside the CDR3, the full variable domain is EPEVTQTPSHQVTQMGQEVILRCVPISNHLYFYWYRQILGQKVEFLVSFYNNEISEKSEIFDDQFSVERPDGSNFTLKIRSTKLEDSAMYFCASSGNGLLTEAFFGQGTRLTVV.

The V gene is TRBV13, the J gene TRBJ2-2; 8 positions agree with TRBD1. Unmatched junction bases numbered 0, after V lost 6 bases and J lost 0 bases. Germline V gene sequence: CDR1 PRHDT, CDR2 FYEKMQ (reference sequence). The CDR3 length is 14 residues. CDR3 nucleotides: TGTGCCAGCAGACAGGGGGCGAACACCGGGGAGCTGTTTTTT. Translating it yields CASRQGANTGELFF.